Shown below are 29 T cell receptor beta chains from a single sample sequenced in a study of primary melanoma T cells and metastatic recurrence. The repertoire was sequenced with immunoSEQ multiplex PCR; TCRdb's copy has only in-frame clones and lacks some. The sample has about 630 clones, roughly 75% seen once. The sample comprised melanoma tumor tissue. These receptors originate from a human donor with melanoma.

V is TRBV11-3 and J is TRBJ2-3, with TRBD2 as a possible D gene (6 bases). The CDR3 has 16 residues. Between the trimmed V and J ends, which lost 5 bases and 0 bases, there was a span of 15 bases. Germline loops: CDR1 SGHNT, CDR2 YENEEA. This chain's CDR3 is CASSPLAITSTDTQYF. CDR3 DNA: TGTGCCAGCAGCCCGCTAGCGATTACTAGCACAGATACGCAGTATTTT.

A few counts support this clone. The J gene is TRBJ2-5, the V gene TRBV11-3, with 7 bases fitting TRBD2. This CDR3 is 17 amino acids long. The V gene's germline CDR1 is SGHNT and CDR2 YENEEA. V shed 3 bases and J 2 bases; nucleotides not matched to a gene: 12. CDR3 residues: CASSLVASGIRQETQYF. For the CDR3, the DNA is TGTGCCAGCAGCTTGGTGGCTAGCGGAATCAGGCAAGAGACCCAGTACTTC.

The V and J genes are TRBV5-1 and TRBJ2-3; D remains unclear. The ends were cut back, 6 bases at V and 1 base at J, with 15 bases in the middle. Per the germline V gene, CDR1 is SGHRS and CDR2 is YFSETQ. This CDR3 region has 15 residues. The CDR3 nucleotides read TGCGCCAGCACGGGTGGAGTCCGAGGCACAGATACGCAGTATTTT. It translates to CASTGGVRGTDTQYF.

The chain couples TRBV14 to TRBJ2-5; D is undetermined. Germline CDR1 reads SGHDN; CDR2 reads FVKESK. V gave up 0 bases and J gave up 2 bases, with 7 bases separating them. CDR3 length: 14 residues. CDR3 sequence (DNA): TGTGCCAGCAGCCAAGAATTCGAGCAAGAGACCCAGTACTTC. This sequence encodes CASSQEFEQETQYF. Using reference TRBV14 and TRBJ2-5 for the parts outside the CDR3, the full variable domain is EAGVTQFPSHSVIEKGQTVTLRCDPISGHDNLYWYRRVMGKEIKFLLHFVKESKQDESGMPNNRFLAERTGGTYSTLKVQPAELEDSGVYFCASSQEFEQETQYFGPGTRLLVL.

The rearrangement joins TRBV29-1 to TRBJ2-7, with 7 bases aligning to TRBD1. The CDR3 length is 12 residues. Germline V lookup: CDR1 SQVTM, CDR2 ANQGSEA. J was trimmed by 4 bases and V by 5 bases; bases with no gene match: 5. The CDR3 here is CSVKGQLYEQYF. In DNA, the CDR3 is TGCAGCGTTAAGGGACAGCTTTACGAGCAGTACTTC.

This chain uses TRBV28 with TRBJ1-2; TRBD1 matches at 9 bases. V dropped 3 bases and J dropped 3; count of bases not matched to a gene: 2. The CDR3 is 14 residues long. Germline V gene sequence: CDR1 MDHEN, CDR2 SYDVKM. CDR3: CASSLGQGHYGYTF. The CDR3 region has the DNA TGTGCCAGCAGTTTGGGACAGGGACACTATGGCTACACCTTC.

CDR3 amino acids: CSVEGGTGKGYEQYF. The CDR3 coding sequence is TGCAGCGTTGAAGGGGGGACAGGGAAAGGGTACGAGCAGTACTTC. This sequence joins TRBV29-1 and TRBJ2-7, with 9 bases identical to TRBD1. The V gene's germline CDR1 is SQVTM and CDR2 ANQGSEA. V was clipped by 1 base and J by 4 bases; unmatched bases: 8. The length of the CDR3 is 15 residues.

This chain connects TRBV19 to TRBJ2-3; D assignment may be TRBD1 or TRBD2 (6 bases each). Germline loops: CDR1 LNHDA, CDR2 SQIVND (reference sequence). Trimming removed 3 bases at V and 6 bases at J, with 10 bases between. This CDR3 is 13 amino acids long. The CDR3 protein is CASSMSGADTQYF. Here the CDR3 DNA reads TGTGCCAGTAGTATGTCGGGGGCGGATACGCAGTATTTT.

Only one count was recorded for this clone. V usage is TRBV10-2 and J usage is TRBJ1-2, with TRBD1 identical over 9 bases. Germline trimming cut 9 bases from V and 4 bases from J; bases unmatched to any gene: 6. Germline V gene lookup returns CDR1 WSHSY and CDR2 SAAADI. The CDR3 consists of 13 residues. The CDR3 DNA sequence: TGCGCCAGTACCGGGACAGGGTTCTATGGCTACACCTTC. Translation: CASTGTGFYGYTF.

This clone counts as hyperexpanded (1% or more). J is TRBJ1-4 and V is TRBV11-3; tentative D call: TRBD1 (5 bases). CDR1 and CDR2 (germline): SGHNT, YENEEA. The CDR3 contains 16 residues. Trimming removed 5 bases at V and 3 bases at J, with 16 bases between. This CDR3 is CASSLDGVGANEKLFF. The CDR3 coding sequence is TGTGCCAGCAGCCTGGACGGGGTGGGGGCTAATGAAAAACTGTTTTTT.

The J gene is TRBJ1-3, the V gene TRBV28; the D gene is possibly TRBD1 (6 bases). The V gene's germline CDR1 is MDHEN and CDR2 SYDVKM. The CDR3 has 15 residues. With 5 bases removed from V and 0 bases from J, the gap between germline ends came to 11 bases. The chain's CDR3 is CASSITGSSGNTIYF. CDR3 sequence (DNA): TGTGCCAGCAGTATCACAGGGAGCTCTGGAAACACCATATATTTT.

The J gene is TRBJ1-2, the V gene TRBV6-8; D may be TRBD1 (5 bases). This CDR3 is built from 14 residues. The V gene lost 6 bases and the J gene lost 4 bases, with 15 bases spanning the gap. Germline values: CDR1 MNHGY, CDR2 SAAAGT. CDR3 loop: CASRRDGNPYGYTF. DNA for the CDR3: TGTGCCAGCAGGAGGGACGGTAACCCCTATGGCTACACCTTC.

Here the CDR3 reads CASRDGIGIVGSPLHF. The CDR3 nucleotides read TGTGCCAGCAGGGATGGGATCGGGATTGTCGGTTCACCCCTCCACTTT. The genes are TRBV6-8 and TRBJ1-6; D is ambiguous. The V end was cut by 6 bases, the J end by 9 bases, with 21 bases between. The germline V gene encodes CDR1 MNHGY and CDR2 SAAAGT. This CDR3 has 16 amino acids.

This clone was detected only once. V gene TRBV7-6 combines with J gene TRBJ1-2; D gene uncertain. The CDR3 totals 14 residues. Trimming removed 5 bases at V and 0 bases at J, with 10 bases between. Per germline, CDR1 SGHVS and CDR2 FNYEAQ. The CDR3 DNA reads TGTGCCAGCAGCAGCATTACTGCTAACTATGGCTACACCTTC. Residues: CASSSITANYGYTF.

This clone occurred a few times. This chain uses TRBV5-1 with TRBJ1-4; perhaps TRBD1 as D (5 bases). V dropped 1 base and J dropped 7 bases, with 11 bases sitting between them. The CDR3 length is 14 residues. Germline values: CDR1 SGHRS, CDR2 YFSETQ. The CDR3 nucleotides read TGCGCCAGCAGCTTGTTGGGGGGATCTGAAAAACTGTTTTTT. It codes for CASSLLGGSEKLFF.

The gene calls are TRBV6-8 and TRBJ1-6, with 7 positions matching TRBD1. The germline CDR1 and CDR2 sequences are MNHGY and SAAAGT. The junction had 4 bases not matched to a gene; V was cut back by 6 bases and J by 2 bases. The CDR3 is made up of 15 amino acids. The CDR3 nucleotides are TGTGCCAGCAGGGGACAGACCCCCTATAATTCACCCCTCCACTTT. This encodes CASRGQTPYNSPLHF.

This chain connects TRBV6-8 to TRBJ1-3; no definite D call. Germline CDR1 MNHGY, CDR2 SAAAGT. Deletions cut 5 bases from V and 4 bases from J, with 12 bases between. CDR3 length: 14 amino acids. For the CDR3, the DNA is TGTGCCAGCAGTGAGTCCTGGCTCGGAAACACCATATATTTT. It yields the protein CASSESWLGNTIYF.

The chain has TRBV19 and TRBJ2-5, with TRBD2 identical over 14 bases. V lost 6 bases, J lost 8 bases, and 11 bases stayed unmatched. In germline, CDR1 is LNHDA, CDR2 SQIVND (reference sequence). This CDR3 is built from 16 residues. The CDR3 DNA reads as TGTGCCAGTAGAGGGACTAGCGGGGGCCAAGGCCCAACCCAGTACTTC. It encodes CASRGTSGGQGPTQYF.

The chain is built from TRBV6-8 and TRBJ2-7; a weak D match, TRBD1 (5 bases). This CDR3 is 15 amino acids long. V lost 2 bases and J lost 0, with 11 bases in between. From germline, CDR1 is MNHGY and CDR2 SAAAGT. CDR3 in DNA: TGTGCCAGCAGTTACCAGGGCCCTAGCTCCTACGAGCAGTACTTC. Translation gives CASSYQGPSSYEQYF.

The J gene is TRBJ2-3, the V gene TRBV19; 7 positions agree with TRBD2. V lost 3 bases to trimming and J lost 4 bases; unmatched junction nucleotides: 7. The CDR3 has 15 residues. Germline V gene sequence: CDR1 LNHDA, CDR2 SQIVND (reference sequence). This chain's CDR3 is CASSMWGGNPDTQYF. The DNA for the CDR3 is TGTGCCAGTAGTATGTGGGGGGGGAACCCAGATACGCAGTATTTT.

The rearrangement links TRBV18 to TRBJ1-4, with D tentatively TRBD1 (5 bases). V shed 2 bases and J shed 0 bases, with 28 bases lying between them. The CDR3 runs to 22 residues. Germline V gene data show CDR1 as KGHSH and CDR2 as LQKENI. The DNA for the CDR3 is TGTGCCAGCTCACCAGATGCAGGCAGGCCATCGTGGAAAGGGGCAACTAATGAAAAACTGTTTTTT. It codes for CASSPDAGRPSWKGATNEKLFF.

CDR3 loop: CASSQPGGLETQYF. The CDR3 bases are TGTGCCAGCAGCCAACCAGGGGGGTTGGAGACCCAGTACTTC. This chain connects TRBV11-3 to TRBJ2-5; possible D gene TRBD1, 7 bases. Germline CDR1 and CDR2: SGHNT and YENEEA. V was cut by 5 bases and J by 5 bases, with 15 bases left in between. The CDR3 has 14 amino acids.

The chain recombines TRBV5-1 with TRBJ1-3, with D unresolved. The CDR3 length is 16 residues. Per germline, CDR1 SGHRS and CDR2 YFSETQ. V was pared by 0 bases and J by 8 bases, with 18 bases between. The DNA for the CDR3 is TGCGCCAGCAGCTTGGAGGGTGGAGGGAGAGGAGACACCATATATTTT. Residues: CASSLEGGGRGDTIYF. The entire variable domain, with the rest obtained from reference TRBV5-1 and TRBJ1-3, is as follows: KAGVTQTPRYLIKTRGQQVTLSCSPISGHRSVSWYQQTPGQGLQFLFEYFSETQRNKGNFPGRFSGRQFSNSRSEMNVSTLELGDSALYLCASSLEGGGRGDTIYFGEGSWLTVV.

The chain combines TRBV6-8 with TRBJ2-7; 7 bases line up with TRBD2. Germline-derived CDR1 and CDR2 are MNHGY and SAAAGT. This CDR3 is built from 14 residues. V was clipped by 5 bases and J by 0 bases; unmatched bases: 4. CDR3 in DNA: TGTGCCAGCAGTGGGGGAGGGCTCTCCTACGAGCAGTACTTC. Translating gives CASSGGGLSYEQYF.

This chain links TRBV19 with TRBJ1-1; possible D gene TRBD1, 5 bases. Trimming stripped 5 bases from V and 3 bases from J, with 16 bases between. This CDR3 is 15 amino acids long. The germline V gene has CDR1 LNHDA and CDR2 SQIVND (reference sequence). The CDR3 protein is CASSPALGRDTEAFF. The CDR3 nucleotides are TGTGCCAGTAGTCCCGCTTTGGGCAGGGACACTGAAGCTTTCTTT.

The rearrangement links TRBV18 to TRBJ1-6; 7 positions match TRBD1. After removal of 3 bases from V and 8 bases from J, the junction contained 4 bases not matched to a gene. The CDR3 runs to 14 residues. Germline lookup yields CDR1 KGHSH and CDR2 LQKENI. CDR3 nucleotides: TGTGCCAGCTCACCCCGGGACAGAGATTCACCCCTCCACTTT. Amino acid sequence: CASSPRDRDSPLHF.

The chain joins TRBV6-8 to TRBJ2-3, with D perhaps assigned TRBD1 or TRBD2 (6 bases each). In germline, CDR1 is MNHGY, CDR2 SAAAGT. Trimming took 7 bases from V and 4 from J, leaving 9 bases between them. The CDR3 sequence is 12 residues long. Written as DNA, the CDR3 is TGTGCCAGCAAGGGGGGTCCAGATACGCAGTATTTT. Translation gives CASKGGPDTQYF.

The chain couples TRBV6-8 to TRBJ1-1; a possible D gene is TRBD1 (6 bases). The CDR3 is 17 amino acids. V was trimmed by 2 bases and J by 1 base, leaving 17 bases between them. Germline values: CDR1 MNHGY, CDR2 SAAAGT. Written as DNA, the CDR3 is TGTGCCAGCAGTTACCGGGGGGACAACCAAGGGAACACTGAAGCTTTCTTT. Protein: CASSYRGDNQGNTEAFF.

This sequence joins TRBV25-1 and TRBJ2-3, with 10 bases matching TRBD2. V shed 1 base, J shed 6 bases, and the junction held 10 bases outside the gene matches. The CDR3 is 17 amino acids. Germline V CDR1 and CDR2: MGHDK, SYGVNS. Written as DNA, the CDR3 is TGTGCCAGCAGTGAATCCGTGATAGCGGGGGGCCTGGATACGCAGTATTTT. This translates into CASSESVIAGGLDTQYF.